This T cell receptor (beta chain) was profiled in a study of T cells in Graves' hyperthyroidism and ophthalmopathy. Across the whole study: The authors collected peripheral blood at initial diagnosis, before any treatment.

Diagnoses rested on clinical symptoms, serum thyroxine and TRAb, thyroid ultrasound and orbital computed tomography. RNA transcripts yielded amplified TCR beta CDR3 regions. First-round RT-PCR with HTBI primers amplified the TCR CDR3 region. TCRdb itself ran the multiplex PCR reads through MiXCR, one entry per CDR3 protein. The table lists about 640,000 distinct CDR3 sequences, around 15% of them singletons. Study-wide results and caveats: Ophthalmopathy got predicted by the model a median around 6.6 months before its onset. A model built on 13 V-J features separated ophthalmopathy from stable hyperthyroidism.

This clonotype showed up many times. Antigen specificity is unknown. Trimming took off 1 base at V and 4 bases at J, with 14 bases between the two ends. The CDR3 has 15 residues. Germline CDR1 reads SGHKS; CDR2 reads YYEKEE (reference sequence). Sequenced material: blood. The J gene is TRBJ1-2, the V gene TRBV5-5, with D hard to call. This TCR was recovered from a woman in her fifties or sixties with Graves' ophthalmopathy. The CDR3 loop reads CASSLPRHTPYGYTF. CDR3 in DNA: TGTGCCAGCAGCTTGCCTCGACACACGCCCTATGGCTACACCTTC.